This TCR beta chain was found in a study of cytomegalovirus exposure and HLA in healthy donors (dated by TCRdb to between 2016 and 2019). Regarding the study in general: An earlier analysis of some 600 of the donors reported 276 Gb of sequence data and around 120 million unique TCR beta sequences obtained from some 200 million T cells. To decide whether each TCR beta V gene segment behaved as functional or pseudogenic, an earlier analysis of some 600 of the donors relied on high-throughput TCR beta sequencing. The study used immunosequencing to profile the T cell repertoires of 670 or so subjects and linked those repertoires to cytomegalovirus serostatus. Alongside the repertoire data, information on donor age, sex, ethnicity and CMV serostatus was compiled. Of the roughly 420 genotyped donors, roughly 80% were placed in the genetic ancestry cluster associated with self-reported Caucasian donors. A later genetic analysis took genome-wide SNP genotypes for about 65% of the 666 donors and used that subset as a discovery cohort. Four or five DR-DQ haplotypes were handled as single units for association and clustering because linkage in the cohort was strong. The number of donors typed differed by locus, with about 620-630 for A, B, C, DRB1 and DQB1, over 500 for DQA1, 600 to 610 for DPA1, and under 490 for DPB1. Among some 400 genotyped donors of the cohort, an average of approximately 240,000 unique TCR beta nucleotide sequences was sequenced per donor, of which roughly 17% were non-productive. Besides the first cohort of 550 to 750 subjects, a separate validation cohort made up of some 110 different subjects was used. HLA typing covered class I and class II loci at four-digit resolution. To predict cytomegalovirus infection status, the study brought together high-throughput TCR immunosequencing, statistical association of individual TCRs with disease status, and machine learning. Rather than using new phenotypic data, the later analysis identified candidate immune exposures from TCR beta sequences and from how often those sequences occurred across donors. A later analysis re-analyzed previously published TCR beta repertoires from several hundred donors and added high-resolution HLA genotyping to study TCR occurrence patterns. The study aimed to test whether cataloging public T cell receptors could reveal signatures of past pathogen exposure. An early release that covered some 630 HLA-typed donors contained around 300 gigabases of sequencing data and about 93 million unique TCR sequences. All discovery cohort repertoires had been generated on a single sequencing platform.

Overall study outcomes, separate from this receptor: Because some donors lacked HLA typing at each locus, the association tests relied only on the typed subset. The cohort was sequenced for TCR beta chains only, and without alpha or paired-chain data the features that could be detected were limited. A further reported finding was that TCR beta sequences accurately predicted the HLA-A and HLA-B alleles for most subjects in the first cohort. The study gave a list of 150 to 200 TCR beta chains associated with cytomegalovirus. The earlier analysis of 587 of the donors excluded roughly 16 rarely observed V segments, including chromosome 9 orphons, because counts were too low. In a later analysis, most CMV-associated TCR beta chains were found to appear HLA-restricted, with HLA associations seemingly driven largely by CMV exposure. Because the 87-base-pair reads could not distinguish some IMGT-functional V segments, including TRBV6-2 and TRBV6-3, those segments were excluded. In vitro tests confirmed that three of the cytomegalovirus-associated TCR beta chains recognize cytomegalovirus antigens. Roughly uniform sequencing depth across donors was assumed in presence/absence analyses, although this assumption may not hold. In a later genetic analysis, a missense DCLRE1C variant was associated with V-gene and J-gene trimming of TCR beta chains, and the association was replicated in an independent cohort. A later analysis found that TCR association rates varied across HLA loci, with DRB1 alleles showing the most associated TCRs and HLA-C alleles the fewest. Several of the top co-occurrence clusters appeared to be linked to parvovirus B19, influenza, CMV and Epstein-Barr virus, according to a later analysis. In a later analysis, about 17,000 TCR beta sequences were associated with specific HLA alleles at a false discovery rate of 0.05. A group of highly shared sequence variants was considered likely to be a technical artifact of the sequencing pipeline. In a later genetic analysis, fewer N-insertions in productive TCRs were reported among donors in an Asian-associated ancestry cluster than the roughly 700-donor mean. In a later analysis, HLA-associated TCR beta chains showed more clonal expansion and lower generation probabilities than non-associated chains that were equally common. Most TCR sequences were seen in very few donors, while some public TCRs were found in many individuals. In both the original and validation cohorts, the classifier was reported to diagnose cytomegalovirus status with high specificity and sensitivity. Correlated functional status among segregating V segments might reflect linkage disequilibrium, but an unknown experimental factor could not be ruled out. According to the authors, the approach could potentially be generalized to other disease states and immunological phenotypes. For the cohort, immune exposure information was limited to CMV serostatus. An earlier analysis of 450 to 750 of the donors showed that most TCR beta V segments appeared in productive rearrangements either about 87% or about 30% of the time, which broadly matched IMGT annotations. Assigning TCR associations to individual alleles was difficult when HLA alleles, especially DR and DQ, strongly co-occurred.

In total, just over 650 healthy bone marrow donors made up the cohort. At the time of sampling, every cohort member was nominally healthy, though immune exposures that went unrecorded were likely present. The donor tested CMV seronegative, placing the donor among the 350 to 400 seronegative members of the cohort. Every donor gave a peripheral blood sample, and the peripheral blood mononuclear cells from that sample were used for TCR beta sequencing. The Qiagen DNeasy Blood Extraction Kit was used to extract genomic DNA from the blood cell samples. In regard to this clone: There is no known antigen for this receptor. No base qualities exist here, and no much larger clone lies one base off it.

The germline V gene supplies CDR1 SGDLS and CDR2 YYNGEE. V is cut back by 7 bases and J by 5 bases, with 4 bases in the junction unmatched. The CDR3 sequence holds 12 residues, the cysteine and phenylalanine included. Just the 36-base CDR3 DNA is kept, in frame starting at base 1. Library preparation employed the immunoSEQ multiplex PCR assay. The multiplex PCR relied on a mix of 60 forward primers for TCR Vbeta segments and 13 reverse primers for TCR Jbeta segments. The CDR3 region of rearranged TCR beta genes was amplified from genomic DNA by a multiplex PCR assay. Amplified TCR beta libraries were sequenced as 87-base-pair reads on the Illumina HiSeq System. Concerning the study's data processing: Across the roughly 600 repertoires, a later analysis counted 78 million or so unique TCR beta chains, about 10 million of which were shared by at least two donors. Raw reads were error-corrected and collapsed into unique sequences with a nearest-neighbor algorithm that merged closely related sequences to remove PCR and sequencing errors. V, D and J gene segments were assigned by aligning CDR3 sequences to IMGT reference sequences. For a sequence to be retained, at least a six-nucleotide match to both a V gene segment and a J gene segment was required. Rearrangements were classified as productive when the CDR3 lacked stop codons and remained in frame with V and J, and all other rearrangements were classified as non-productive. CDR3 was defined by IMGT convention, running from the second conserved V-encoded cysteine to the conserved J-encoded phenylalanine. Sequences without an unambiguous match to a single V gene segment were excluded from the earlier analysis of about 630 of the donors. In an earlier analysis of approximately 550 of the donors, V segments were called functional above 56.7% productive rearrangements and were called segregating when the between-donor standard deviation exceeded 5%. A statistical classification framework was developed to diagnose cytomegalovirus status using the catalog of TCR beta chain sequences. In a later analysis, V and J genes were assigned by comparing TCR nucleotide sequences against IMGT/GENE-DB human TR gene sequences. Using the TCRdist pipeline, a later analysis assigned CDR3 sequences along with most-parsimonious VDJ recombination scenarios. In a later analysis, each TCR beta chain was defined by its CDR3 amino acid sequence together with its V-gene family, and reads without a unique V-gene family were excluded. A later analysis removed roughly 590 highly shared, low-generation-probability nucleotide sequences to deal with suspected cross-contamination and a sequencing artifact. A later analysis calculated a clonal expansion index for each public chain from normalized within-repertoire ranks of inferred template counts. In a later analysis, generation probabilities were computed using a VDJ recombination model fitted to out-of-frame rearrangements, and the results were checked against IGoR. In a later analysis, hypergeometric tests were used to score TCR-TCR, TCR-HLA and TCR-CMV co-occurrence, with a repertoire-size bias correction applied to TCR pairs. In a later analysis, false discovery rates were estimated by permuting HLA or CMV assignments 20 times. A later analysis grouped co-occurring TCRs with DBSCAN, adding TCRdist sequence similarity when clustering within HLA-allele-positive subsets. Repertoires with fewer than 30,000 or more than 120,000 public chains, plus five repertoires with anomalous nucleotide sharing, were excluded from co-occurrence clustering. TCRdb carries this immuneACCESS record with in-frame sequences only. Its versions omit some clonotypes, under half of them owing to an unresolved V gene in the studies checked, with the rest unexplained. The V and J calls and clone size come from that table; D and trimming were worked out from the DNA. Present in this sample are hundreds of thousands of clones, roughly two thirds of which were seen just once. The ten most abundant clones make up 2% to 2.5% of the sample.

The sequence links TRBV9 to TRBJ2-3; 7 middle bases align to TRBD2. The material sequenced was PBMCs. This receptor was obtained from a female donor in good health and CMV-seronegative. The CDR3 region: CASAPGGDTQYF. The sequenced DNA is TGTGCCAGCGCTCCGGGGGGAGATACGCAGTATTTT. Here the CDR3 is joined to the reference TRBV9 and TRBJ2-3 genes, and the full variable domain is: DSGVTQTPKHLITATGQRVTLRCSPRSGDLSVYWYQQSLDQGLQFLIQYYNGEERAKGNILERFSAQQFPDLHSELNLSSLELGDSALYFCASAPGGDTQYFGPGTRLTVL.